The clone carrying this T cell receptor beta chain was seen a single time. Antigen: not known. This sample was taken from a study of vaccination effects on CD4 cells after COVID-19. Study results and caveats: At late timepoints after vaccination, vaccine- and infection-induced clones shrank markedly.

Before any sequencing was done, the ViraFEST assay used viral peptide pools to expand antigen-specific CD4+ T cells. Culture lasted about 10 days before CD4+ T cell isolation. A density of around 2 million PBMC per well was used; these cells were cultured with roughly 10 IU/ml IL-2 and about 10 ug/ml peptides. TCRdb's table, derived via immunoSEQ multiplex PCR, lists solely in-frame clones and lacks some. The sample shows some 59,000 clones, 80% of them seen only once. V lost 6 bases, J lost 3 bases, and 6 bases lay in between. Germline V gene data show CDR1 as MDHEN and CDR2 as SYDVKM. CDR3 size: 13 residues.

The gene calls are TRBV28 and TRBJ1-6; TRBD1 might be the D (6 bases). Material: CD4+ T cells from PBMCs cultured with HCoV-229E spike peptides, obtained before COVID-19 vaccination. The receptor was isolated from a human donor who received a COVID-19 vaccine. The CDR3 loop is CASRTGYNSPLHF. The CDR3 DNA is TGTGCCAGCAGGACAGGCTATAATTCACCCCTCCACTTT.